This entry is about one T cell receptor beta chain. The sample originates from a study of blood T cells in healthy people across ages. The authors ran a second PCR of about 7 to 11 cycles using a sample-barcoded 5' primer and a J-beta primer mix. MiXCR, applied by TCRdb to the 5' RACE reads, yields one record per CDR3 protein. The sample includes 750,000 to 950,000 distinct CDR3 sequences, under 35% of them seen just once. Germline V lookup: CDR1 SEHNR, CDR2 FQNEAQ (reference sequence). V was pared by 7 bases and J by 0 bases, with 12 bases between. The CDR3 loop spans 14 amino acids. These data were likewise used in another study, on T cells of mothers and their children.

This sequence originates from a woman in her forties in good health. This chain connects TRBV7-9 to TRBJ1-1; D is uncertain. Specimen: blood. CDR3 loop: CASTEGRVNTEAFF. The DNA for the CDR3 is TGTGCCAGCACCGAAGGAAGAGTGAACACTGAAGCTTTCTTT.